This T cell receptor beta chain comes out of a study of blood T cell repertoires in COVID-19. Study-level information: The origin of the acute and convalescent COVID-19 samples was the United States, Italy and Spain.

How the authors handled the data: Estimates of nucleated cell counts were drawn from the amplification of reference gene primers. The protocol was immunoSEQ multiplex PCR, while the TCRdb copy is restricted to in-frame clones and leaves out a portion. V and J calls and clone size follow that table, whereas D and trimming were derived from the DNA. This table holds about 62,000 clones, 85% to 90% found once. The sequenced sample consisted of peripheral blood. This TCR was sampled from an older woman with COVID-19, enrolled during active disease.

The CDR3: CASSLDLGREAFF. In DNA, the CDR3 is TGTGCCAGCAGCTTAGATCTGGGGCGGGAAGCTTTCTTT. The chain carries TRBV11-3 and TRBJ1-1, with D possibly matching TRBD1 (5 bases). Germline-derived CDR1 and CDR2 are SGHNT and YENEEA. This CDR3 is 13 amino acids long. V lost 0 bases, J lost 8 bases, and 10 bases lay in between.